The 27 T cell receptor beta chains below come from one sample, sequenced in a study of CD8 T cells in Susac syndrome. Random hexamers served to reverse transcribe about 0.45 to 1 ug RNA. TCRdb ran MiXCR on the immunoSEQ multiplex PCR reads and lists one entry per CDR3 protein. Counted here are 170,000 or so distinct CDR3 sequences, approximately 95% occurring once; the ten biggest clones make up roughly 0.12%. The sequencing input was CD4+ T cells from PBMCs. The origin of the receptors is a human donor with Susac syndrome.

The rearrangement joins TRBV25-1 to TRBJ2-1, with D unresolved. The germline V gene encodes CDR1 MGHDK and CDR2 SYGVNS. The CDR3 is 11 amino acids. Between the trimmed V and J ends, which lost 4 bases and 5 bases, there was a span of 3 bases. The CDR3 bases are TGTGCCAGCAGTGGCAACAATGAGCAGTTCTTC. It translates to CASSGNNEQFF.

This sequence joins TRBV28 and TRBJ2-5; perhaps TRBD1 as D (5 bases). V gave up 4 bases and J gave up 2 bases, with 11 bases separating them. Germline values: CDR1 MDHEN, CDR2 SYDVKM. This CDR3 spans 14 amino acids. CDR3 residues: CASSSPDRQETQYF. The CDR3 DNA is TGTGCCAGCAGTTCTCCCGACAGACAAGAGACCCAGTACTTC.

The chain carries TRBV6-2 or TRBV6-3 and TRBJ2-1, with D perhaps matching TRBD1 or TRBD2 (5 bases each). V lost 2 bases and J 9 bases, leaving 14 bases between the germline ends. Per the germline V gene, CDR1 is MNHEY and CDR2 is SVGEGT. This CDR3 contains 14 residues. CDR3 DNA sequence: TGTGCCAGCAGTTACCAGAAGGGGAGCAGTGAGCAGTTCTTC. This codes for CASSYQKGSSEQFF.

This chain uses TRBV12-3 or TRBV12-4 with TRBJ1-2, with D possibly matching TRBD1 (6 bases). V lost 5 bases and J 3 bases, leaving 13 bases between the germline ends. This CDR3 region has 14 residues. As DNA, the CDR3 is TGTGCCAGCAGTGATTCCAGGGGCGACTATGGCTACACCTTC. It is translated as CASSDSRGDYGYTF.

The CDR3 loop reads CASSLASGSSYNEQFF. DNA for the CDR3: TGTGCCAGCAGCTTGGCGTCAGGGAGCTCCTACAATGAGCAGTTCTTC. The chain joins TRBV5-4 to TRBJ2-1; either TRBD1 or TRBD2 may supply D (5 bases each). The CDR3 sequence is 16 residues long. CDR1 and CDR2 (germline): SGHNT, YYREEE (reference sequence). V was shortened by 0 bases and J by 0 bases, with 10 bases between the two germline ends.

V is TRBV7-2 and J is TRBJ2-5; D gene ambiguous. V dropped 5 bases and J dropped 5 bases, with 18 bases sitting between them. The germline gives CDR1 SGHTA, CDR2 FQGNSA. CDR3 size: 15 residues. CDR3 nucleotides: TGTGCCAGCAGCCTCCACCGAAGGCCCCCGGAGACCCAGTACTTC. Translating gives CASSLHRRPPETQYF.

The chain combines TRBV7-2 with TRBJ1-5; D unresolved. The CDR3 runs 12 residues. V lost 5 bases and J 0 bases, leaving 2 bases between the germline ends. Germline CDR1 and CDR2: SGHTA and FQGNSA. The CDR3 sequence is CASSISNQPQHF. The CDR3 DNA follows: TGTGCCAGCAGCATTAGCAATCAGCCCCAGCATTTT.

V usage is TRBV28 and J usage is TRBJ2-7; tentatively, D is TRBD2 (6 bases). This CDR3 spans 15 amino acids. Germline V gene sequence: CDR1 MDHEN, CDR2 SYDVKM. V shed 7 bases and J shed 5 bases, with 21 bases lying between them. CDR3 bases: TGTGCCAGCACATCGGGGCGGAGGGTAAGCAACGAGCAGTACGTC. Its translation is CASTSGRRVSNEQYV.

The chain carries TRBV28 and TRBJ2-1; 9 bases agree with TRBD2. V gave up 7 bases and J gave up 0 bases; unmatched junction bases: 10. CDR1 and CDR2 (germline): MDHEN, SYDVKM. The CDR3 is 17 residues long. The CDR3 bases are TGTGCCAGCACTAGTAGCGGGAGCCCAAGCTCCTACAATGAGCAGTTCTTC. Protein product: CASTSSGSPSSYNEQFF.

This chain links TRBV15 with TRBJ2-5; weak D call: TRBD1 (6 bases). The germline CDR1 and CDR2 sequences are LNHNV and YYDKDF (reference sequence). The CDR3 consists of 14 residues. V shed 6 bases and J shed 2 bases, with 13 bases lying between them. The CDR3, as DNA: TGTGCCACCAGGGACAGATCAGTTCAAGAGACCCAGTACTTC. This encodes CATRDRSVQETQYF.

V gene TRBV28 combines with J gene TRBJ2-7; a possible D gene is TRBD1 (6 bases). The V gene's germline CDR1 is MDHEN and CDR2 SYDVKM. V lost 7 bases and J lost 0, with 13 bases in between. The CDR3 has 14 amino acids. The chain's CDR3 is CASKTDSFSYEQYF. For the CDR3, the DNA is TGTGCCAGCAAAACGGACAGCTTCTCCTACGAGCAGTACTTC.

A single count supports this clonotype. J is TRBJ2-2 and V is TRBV7-9, with unresolved D. Germline CDR1 reads SEHNR; CDR2 reads FQNEAQ (reference sequence). Deletions cut 1 base from V and 3 bases from J, with 6 bases between. There are 14 residues in the CDR3. This chain's CDR3 is CASSLGLDTGELFF. CDR3 DNA sequence: TGTGCCAGCAGCTTAGGCCTAGACACCGGGGAGCTGTTTTTT.

This rearrangement joins TRBV7-9 to TRBJ2-7; TRBD1 agrees at 8 bases. The V gene's germline CDR1 is SEHNR and CDR2 FQNEAQ (reference sequence). The CDR3 is made up of 14 amino acids. The trim removed 4 bases at V and 4 bases at J, leaving 6 bases unmatched. In DNA form, the CDR3 reads TGTGCCAGCAGCTCGGGGACAGGAGAGTACGAGCAGTACGTC. It is translated as CASSSGTGEYEQYV.

This chain links TRBV5-1 with TRBJ1-4, with 7 bases lining up with TRBD1. The ends lost 3 bases at V and 5 bases at J; junction bases unmatched: 7. Germline values: CDR1 SGHRS, CDR2 YFSETQ. The CDR3 has 15 amino acids. As DNA, the CDR3 is TGCGCCAGCAGCTCCGGGGGGACAGAGAATGAAAAACTGTTTTTT. This encodes CASSSGGTENEKLFF. Combining the CDR3 with reference TRBV5-1 and TRBJ1-4 gives the whole variable domain KAGVTQTPRYLIKTRGQQVTLSCSPISGHRSVSWYQQTPGQGLQFLFEYFSETQRNKGNFPGRFSGRQFSNSRSEMNVSTLELGDSALYLCASSSGGTENEKLFFGSGTQLSVL.

The rearrangement links TRBV9 to TRBJ2-2; no clear D. V was shortened by 3 bases and J by 4 bases, with 10 bases between the two germline ends. The CDR3 totals 14 residues. CDR1 and CDR2 (germline): SGDLS, YYNGEE. The CDR3 sequence is CASSAGRVTGELFF. For the CDR3, the DNA is TGTGCCAGCAGCGCGGGTAGGGTCACCGGGGAGCTGTTTTTT. Using reference TRBV9 and TRBJ2-2 for the parts outside the CDR3, the full variable domain is DSGVTQTPKHLITATGQRVTLRCSPRSGDLSVYWYQQSLDQGLQFLIQYYNGEERAKGNILERFSAQQFPDLHSELNLSSLELGDSALYFCASSAGRVTGELFFGEGSRLTVL.

The chain carries TRBV4-3 and TRBJ2-2; a weak D match, TRBD1 (5 bases). The germline V gene encodes CDR1 LGHNA and CDR2 YSLEER. This CDR3 is built from 16 residues. V dropped 5 bases and J dropped 4 bases, with 17 bases sitting between them. CDR3 coding DNA: TGCGCCAGCAGCAAAGGCAACGCAGGGCTCACCGGGGAGCTGTTTTTT. It specifies CASSKGNAGLTGELFF.

The chain joins TRBV30 to TRBJ2-1; D is perhaps TRBD1 or TRBD2 (5 bases each). Trimming took 4 bases from V and 9 from J, leaving 22 bases between them. Germline loops: CDR1 GTSNPN, CDR2 SVGIG (reference sequence). This CDR3 is 15 amino acids long. The CDR3 DNA reads as TGTGCCTGGAAAGTTCCCGGGACGGTAGCGATTGAGCAGTTCTTC. It codes for CAWKVPGTVAIEQFF.

The chain links TRBV25-1 to TRBJ2-4; 8 bases align to TRBD1. Trimming cost V 1 base and J 10 bases; bases outside gene matches: 3. The V gene's germline CDR1 is MGHDK and CDR2 SYGVNS. This CDR3 comprises 13 residues. As DNA, the CDR3 is TGTGCCAGCAGTGAATTGGACAGGGCTATTCAGTACTTC. Its translation is CASSELDRAIQYF.

The V gene is TRBV20-1, the J gene TRBJ1-5; D call uncertain. With 3 bases removed from V and 4 bases from J, the gap between germline ends came to 1 base. Germline CDR1 reads DFQATT; CDR2 reads SNEGSKA (reference sequence). This CDR3 has 10 amino acids. Here the CDR3 reads CSASNQPQHF. CDR3 nucleotide sequence: TGCAGTGCTAGTAATCAGCCCCAGCATTTT.

The V call is TRBV5-1, the J call TRBJ2-7; weak D call: TRBD1 (5 bases). The CDR3 runs 13 residues. Germline V gives CDR1 SGHRS, CDR2 YFSETQ. V lost 0 bases and J 5 bases, leaving 9 bases between the germline ends. The CDR3, as DNA: TGCGCCAGCAGCTTGGAGGGCAGGGACGAGCAGTACGTC. Translation: CASSLEGRDEQYV.

A remark on this clonotype: The junction shows a germline mismatch at one end, possibly a read error. CDR3 sequence reads: CASSLEEHTGELFF. In DNA form, the CDR3 reads TGTGCTAGCAGCTTAGAAGAACACACCGGGGAGCTGTTTTTT. The chain has TRBV7-7 and TRBJ2-2; D call uncertain. Germline lookup yields CDR1 SSHAT and CDR2 FNYEAQ (reference sequence). This CDR3 is built from 14 residues.

This chain links TRBV20-1 with TRBJ2-1; 12 positions match TRBD2. This CDR3 spans 16 amino acids. Unmatched junction bases numbered 5, after V lost 3 bases and J lost 2 bases. CDR1 and CDR2 (germline): DFQATT, SNEGSKA (reference sequence). CDR3 protein: CSASTPSGGAYNEQFF. In nucleotides, the CDR3 is TGCAGTGCTAGCACACCTAGCGGGGGGGCCTACAATGAGCAGTTCTTC.

The J gene is TRBJ1-1, the V gene TRBV29-1, with 7 nucleotides matching TRBD1. With 4 bases clipped from V and 0 bases from J, the junction kept 8 bases outside the gene matches. Germline CDR1 reads SQVTM; CDR2 reads ANQGSEA. This CDR3 is 15 amino acids long. CDR3 region: CSVAFRGLMNTEAFF. The CDR3 DNA reads as TGCAGCGTTGCTTTTAGGGGGCTCATGAACACTGAAGCTTTCTTT. Together with reference TRBV29-1 and TRBJ1-1, the CDR3 gives the full variable domain: SAVISQKPSRDICQRGTSLTIQCQVDSQVTMMFWYRQQPGQSLTLIATANQGSEATYESGFVIDKFPISRPNLTFSTLTVSNMSPEDSSIYLCSVAFRGLMNTEAFFGQGTRLTVV.

This sequence joins TRBV28 and TRBJ2-7; 11 nucleotides match TRBD2. The V and J ends lost 5 bases and 4 bases, in that order; junction bases with no gene match: 10. CDR3 length: 16 amino acids. CDR1 MDHEN and CDR2 SYDVKM come from the germline V gene. The CDR3 nucleotides read TGTGCCAGCAGTGCCACACTGGCTAGCGGGAGGTACGAGCAGTACTTC. This encodes CASSATLASGRYEQYF.

The chain employs TRBV4-2 and TRBJ2-2, with no clear D. CDR1 and CDR2 (germline): LGHNA, YNFKEQ. The CDR3 has 13 amino acids. V was shortened by 0 bases and J by 9 bases, with 8 bases between the two germline ends. The CDR3: CASSQDPSRELFF. In nucleotides, the CDR3 is TGTGCCAGCAGCCAAGACCCCTCACGGGAGCTGTTTTTT.

The V call is TRBV28, the J call TRBJ2-1; TRBD2 is a possible D gene (6 bases). From germline, CDR1 is MDHEN and CDR2 SYDVKM. Trimming stripped 6 bases from V and 1 base from J, with 10 bases between. The length of the CDR3 is 14 residues. The CDR3 loop reads CASRGGVSYNEQFF. The CDR3 coding sequence is TGTGCCAGCAGGGGCGGGGTTTCCTACAATGAGCAGTTCTTC.

The V call is TRBV20-1, the J call TRBJ2-7; 9 positions agree with TRBD1. Germline V lookup: CDR1 DFQATT, CDR2 SNEGSKA (reference sequence). CDR3 length equals 14 residues. J gave up 0 bases and V 3 bases, and 3 bases lay outside the gene matches. CDR3 sequence: CSARKDRGSYEQYF. CDR3 coding DNA: TGCAGTGCTAGGAAGGACAGGGGCTCCTACGAGCAGTACTTC.